Below, 26 T cell receptor beta chains from the same sample are listed, as sequenced in a study of T cell responses to AZD1222 COVID-19 vaccine. The data were produced by immunoSEQ multiplex PCR, yet TCRdb's version contains in-frame clones alone and is incomplete. Of 150,000 to 200,000 clones in the sample, 88% were seen once. This specimen consisted of peripheral blood, obtained on day 0 of AZD1222 vaccination. These receptors were taken from an adult in good health.

This clone was observed once. The chain uses TRBV5-1 and TRBJ2-3; D possibly matches TRBD1 or TRBD2 (5 bases each). Germline V CDR1 and CDR2: SGHRS, YFSETQ. The V and J ends lost 3 bases and 0 bases respectively, with 17 bases between them. The CDR3 length is 17 residues. CDR3 amino acids: CASSSGSGRTSTDTQYF. The CDR3 DNA is TGCGCCAGCAGCTCGGGTTCGGGACGGACTAGCACAGATACGCAGTATTTT.

This rearrangement joins TRBV5-1 to TRBJ1-5; TRBD1 matches 7 bases. V shed 2 bases and J 7 bases; nucleotides not matched to a gene: 6. CDR1 SGHRS and CDR2 YFSETQ come from the germline V gene. This CDR3 comprises 14 residues. CDR3 sequence reads: CASSFTGDGQPQHF. The CDR3 bases are TGCGCCAGCAGCTTTACAGGGGATGGGCAGCCCCAGCATTTT.

This chain joins TRBV28 and TRBJ1-1; the D gene is possibly TRBD1 (5 bases). The V and J ends lost 6 bases and 2 bases respectively, with 10 bases between them. In germline, CDR1 is MDHEN, CDR2 SYDVKM. The CDR3 loop spans 13 amino acids. The CDR3 is CASRGDLNTEAFF. The CDR3, as DNA: TGTGCCAGCAGGGGGGACCTAAACACTGAAGCTTTCTTT. Full variable domain (outside the CDR3, taken from reference TRBV28 and TRBJ1-1): DVKVTQSSRYLVKRTGEKVFLECVQDMDHENMFWYRQDPGLGLRLIYFSYDVKMKEKGDIPEGYSVSREKKERFSLILESASTNQTSMYLCASRGDLNTEAFFGQGTRLTVV.

Only one count was recorded for this clone. As DNA, the CDR3 is TGTGCCAGCAGTTACTCGACGACCTCGAACGGGACAGGACCCTACGAGCAGTACTTC. Amino acid sequence: CASSYSTTSNGTGPYEQYF. The chain carries TRBV6-2 or TRBV6-3 and TRBJ2-7; TRBD1 matches 8 bases. Looked up from germline, CDR1 is MNHEY and CDR2 is SVGEGT. Unmatched junction bases numbered 15, after V lost 0 bases and J lost 2 bases. The CDR3 runs 19 residues.

The chain couples TRBV3-1 (or the pseudogene TRBV3-2) to TRBJ2-7; D is possibly TRBD2 (7 bases). V lost 2 bases and J 6 bases, leaving 20 bases between the germline ends. The CDR3 spans 16 residues. Germline CDR1 LGHDT, CDR2 YNNKEL (reference sequence). The CDR3 spells CASSQNSPGLGGEQYF. CDR3 DNA sequence: TGTGCCAGCAGCCAAAACTCCCCCGGACTAGGGGGCGAGCAGTACTTC.

The chain links TRBV28 to TRBJ1-1; the D is unclear. There are 14 residues in the CDR3. Germline V gene data show CDR1 as MDHEN and CDR2 as SYDVKM. Trimming cost V 5 bases and J 1 base, with 11 bases left between them. The chain's CDR3 is CASSHQTRNTEAFF. The CDR3 DNA follows: TGTGCCAGCAGTCATCAGACAAGGAACACTGAAGCTTTCTTT.

The rearrangement links TRBV18 to TRBJ2-1; D unresolved. The CDR3 is made up of 14 amino acids. V was shortened by 1 base and J by 9 bases, with 13 bases between the two germline ends. Germline V gene sequence: CDR1 KGHSH, CDR2 LQKENI. Written as DNA, the CDR3 is TGTGCCAGCTCACCACTATCCACAAAGGGTGAGCAGTTCTTC. Protein: CASSPLSTKGEQFF.

The chain couples TRBV25-1 to TRBJ1-2, with D possibly TRBD1 on 6 matching bases. The CDR3 length is 14 residues. Per germline, CDR1 MGHDK and CDR2 SYGVNS. V dropped 6 bases and J dropped 8 bases, with 19 bases sitting between them. CDR3 bases: TGTGCCAGCAGGGAAGTAAGGGGGGCGCCGGGCTACACCTTC. It translates to CASREVRGAPGYTF.

The chain combines TRBV3-1 (or the pseudogene TRBV3-2) with TRBJ2-3; 9 nucleotides agree with TRBD2. The CDR3 is 17 amino acids. Germline V gene data show CDR1 as LGHDT and CDR2 as YNNKEL (reference sequence). V shed 2 bases and J 4 bases; nucleotides not matched to a gene: 10. CDR3 sequence (DNA): TGTGCCAGCAGCCAAAGCCTAGCGGGAATCCGGGCAGATACGCAGTATTTT. Protein: CASSQSLAGIRADTQYF.

V usage is TRBV9 and J usage is TRBJ2-6, with TRBD1 matching 9 bases. With V trimmed by 0 bases and J by 0 bases, 7 bases remained unmatched. CDR3 length equals 19 residues. The germline CDR1 and CDR2 sequences are SGDLS and YYNGEE. The CDR3 DNA reads TGTGCCAGCAGCGTAGAGGCGGGACAGGGAATCTCTGGGGCCAACGTCCTGACTTTC. Translated, it gives CASSVEAGQGISGANVLTF.

The chain employs TRBV6-1 and TRBJ1-6; TRBD1 agrees at 10 bases. The trim removed 2 bases at V and 7 bases at J, leaving 5 bases unmatched. This CDR3 is built from 16 residues. Germline CDR1 and CDR2: MNHNS and SASEGT. The CDR3 sequence is CASSERRDRGNSPLHF. The DNA for the CDR3 is TGTGCCAGCAGTGAAAGGCGGGACAGGGGAAATTCACCCCTCCACTTT.

The chain carries TRBV6-5 and TRBJ2-7; 7 nucleotides line up with TRBD1. This CDR3 has 14 amino acids. CDR1 is MNHEY, CDR2 SVGAGI, per germline. V was pared by 0 bases and J by 5 bases, with 4 bases of the junction left unmatched. Here the CDR3 reads CASSYSQGSHEQYF. DNA of the CDR3: TGTGCCAGCAGTTACTCACAGGGGTCCCACGAGCAGTACTTC.

The rearrangement links TRBV6-1 to TRBJ1-2, with no clear D. CDR3 length: 13 residues. The germline gives CDR1 MNHNS, CDR2 SASEGT. Trimming cost V 2 bases and J 2 bases, with 6 bases left between them. CDR3 residues: CASSETANYGYTF. CDR3 nucleotide sequence: TGTGCCAGCAGTGAAACAGCGAACTATGGCTACACCTTC.

The rearrangement links TRBV4-2 to TRBJ1-6; D may be TRBD1 (6 bases). CDR1 and CDR2 (germline): LGHNA, YNFKEQ. V was shortened by 1 base and J by 6 bases, with 10 bases between the two germline ends. This CDR3 region has 15 residues. This chain's CDR3 is CASSQGDTTNSPLHF. The CDR3 DNA reads as TGTGCCAGCAGCCAAGGGGACACCACTAATTCACCCCTCCACTTT.

This clone was recorded only once. The chain combines TRBV11-2 with TRBJ2-5; D might be TRBD1 (6 bases). Trimming shortened V by 5 bases and J by 5 bases, and 12 bases separated the two germline ends. Germline V gene sequence: CDR1 SGHAT, CDR2 FQNNGV. This CDR3 comprises 13 residues. As DNA, the CDR3 is TGTGCCAGCAGCCCACAGGGAGTTGAGACCCAGTACTTC. Protein sequence: CASSPQGVETQYF.

J is TRBJ2-5 and V is TRBV18; no firm D call. Trimming removed 2 bases at V and 1 base at J, with 11 bases between. CDR1 is KGHSH and CDR2 is LQKENI in the germline V gene. This CDR3 region has 15 residues. CDR3 DNA: TGTGCCAGCTCACCATCTAAGGTAACCCAAGAGACCCAGTACTTC. Translating it yields CASSPSKVTQETQYF.

The chain couples TRBV2 to TRBJ2-3; 7 nucleotides match TRBD1. Germline V gene lookup returns CDR1 SNHLY and CDR2 FYNNEI. The junction had 5 bases not matched to a gene; V was cut back by 7 bases and J by 4 bases. The CDR3 is made up of 13 amino acids. The CDR3 coding sequence is TGTGCCAGCACCACGGGACAGCCAGATACGCAGTATTTT. Residues: CASTTGQPDTQYF.

This clone appeared a few times. The rearrangement joins TRBV27 to TRBJ1-3; TRBD1 matches at 8 bases. The V gene's germline CDR1 is MNHEY and CDR2 SMNVEV (reference sequence). The CDR3 has 14 amino acids. J lost 2 bases, V lost 6 bases, and 3 bases had no gene match. The CDR3 sequence: CASRQTGAGNTIYF. The CDR3 DNA follows: TGTGCCAGCAGGCAGACAGGGGCTGGAAACACCATATATTTT.

This chain uses TRBV9 with TRBJ1-3; D uncertain. V dropped 4 bases and J dropped 0 bases, with 11 bases sitting between them. This CDR3 is 15 amino acids long. CDR1 and CDR2 (germline): SGDLS, YYNGEE. CDR3 in amino acids: CASSPRRNSGNTIYF. In nucleotides, the CDR3 is TGTGCCAGCAGCCCAAGACGCAACTCTGGAAACACCATATATTTT.

The gene calls are TRBV4-2 and TRBJ1-5; D uncertain. The V and J ends lost 4 bases and 5 bases respectively, with 18 bases between them. Looked up from germline, CDR1 is LGHNA and CDR2 is YNFKEQ. There are 16 residues in the CDR3. CDR3 in amino acids: CASSPTLGRAHQPQHF. The CDR3 DNA reads TGTGCCAGCAGCCCTACCTTGGGAAGGGCTCATCAGCCCCAGCATTTT.

This chain uses TRBV2 with TRBJ2-1, with 12 bases aligning to TRBD2. The ends lost 5 bases at V and 6 bases at J; junction bases unmatched: 8. The CDR3 is made up of 16 amino acids. Germline V gene lookup returns CDR1 SNHLY and CDR2 FYNNEI. The CDR3 loop reads CASSLQGLAGFNEQFF. The CDR3 nucleotides read TGTGCCAGCAGTTTACAAGGACTAGCGGGATTCAATGAGCAGTTCTTC.

This chain uses TRBV27 with TRBJ1-1, with D uncertain. Germline V gives CDR1 MNHEY, CDR2 SMNVEV (reference sequence). Trimming cost V 0 bases and J 1 base, with 9 bases left between them. CDR3 length equals 15 residues. This CDR3 reads CASSLSRVSNTEAFF. DNA for the CDR3: TGTGCCAGCAGTTTATCGCGGGTCTCGAACACTGAAGCTTTCTTT.

The chain links TRBV14 to TRBJ2-2, with D unclear. Germline V lookup: CDR1 SGHDN, CDR2 FVKESK. The CDR3 loop spans 15 amino acids. V shed 1 base and J shed 3 bases, with 9 bases lying between them. CDR3 in DNA: TGTGCCAGCAGCCAAGGATTTGGGTACACCGGGGAGCTGTTTTTT. This gives the protein CASSQGFGYTGELFF.

This chain links TRBV10-3 with TRBJ1-2; possibly TRBD1 for D (6 bases). V was shortened by 6 bases and J by 2 bases, with 10 bases between the two germline ends. Germline V gives CDR1 ENHRY, CDR2 SYGVKD. This CDR3 is 13 amino acids long. The CDR3 loop is CAIRLDRNYGYTF. CDR3 in DNA: TGTGCCATCAGGCTTGACAGGAACTATGGCTACACCTTC.

The V gene is TRBV6-5, the J gene TRBJ2-7; D uncertain. CDR1 MNHEY and CDR2 SVGAGI come from the germline V gene. Trimming removed 10 bases from V and 3 bases from J, with 10 bases in between. The CDR3 runs 11 residues. The CDR3 nucleotides are TGTGCCACCAGGACCTTCTACGAGCAGTACTTC. This codes for CATRTFYEQYF.

The V gene is TRBV28, the J gene TRBJ2-7; a possible D gene is TRBD2 (6 bases). The V and J ends lost 3 bases and 6 bases respectively, with 15 bases between them. Germline CDR1 reads MDHEN; CDR2 reads SYDVKM. The CDR3 extends over 14 amino acids. CDR3: CASSFYRGNSEQYF. The DNA of the CDR3 is TGTGCCAGCAGTTTTTACCGGGGGAATAGCGAGCAGTACTTC. Filled out from reference TRBV28 and TRBJ2-7, the complete variable domain reads DVKVTQSSRYLVKRTGEKVFLECVQDMDHENMFWYRQDPGLGLRLIYFSYDVKMKEKGDIPEGYSVSREKKERFSLILESASTNQTSMYLCASSFYRGNSEQYFGPGTRLTVT.